This record concerns one TCR beta chain sequence. This sample was taken from a study of blood T cell repertoires in COVID-19. V lost 7 bases and J 8 bases, leaving 17 bases between the germline ends. CDR3 length equals 13 residues. Germline CDR1 SNHLY, CDR2 FYNNEI. The assay was immunoSEQ multiplex PCR, and TCRdb's table has in-frame clones only and misses some. Among tens of thousands of clones listed, 70% to 90% were seen once. The rearrangement joins TRBV2 to TRBJ1-2; D is perhaps TRBD1 (5 bases). The TCR sequence derives from a woman older than 75 with COVID-19, enrolled during active disease. Input material: peripheral blood. The CDR3 protein is CASNGGTELGYTF. The CDR3, as DNA: TGTGCCAGCAACGGAGGGACGGAACTGGGCTACACCTTC.